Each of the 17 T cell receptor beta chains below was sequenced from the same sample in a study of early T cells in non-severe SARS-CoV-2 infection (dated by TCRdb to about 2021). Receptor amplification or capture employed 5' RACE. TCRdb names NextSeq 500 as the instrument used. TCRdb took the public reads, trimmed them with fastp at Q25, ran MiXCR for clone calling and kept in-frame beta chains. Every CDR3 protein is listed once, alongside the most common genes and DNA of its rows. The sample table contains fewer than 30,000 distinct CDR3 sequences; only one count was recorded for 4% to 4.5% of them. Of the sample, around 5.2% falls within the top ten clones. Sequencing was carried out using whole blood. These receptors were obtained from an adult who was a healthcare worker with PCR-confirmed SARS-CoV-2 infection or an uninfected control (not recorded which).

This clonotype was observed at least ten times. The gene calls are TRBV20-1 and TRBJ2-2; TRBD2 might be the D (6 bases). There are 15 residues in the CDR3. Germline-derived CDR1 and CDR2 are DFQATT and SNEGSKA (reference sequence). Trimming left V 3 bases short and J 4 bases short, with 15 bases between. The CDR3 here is CSARELLASTGELFF. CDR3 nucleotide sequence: TGCAGTGCTAGGGAGTTACTAGCATCCACCGGGGAGCTGTTTTTT.

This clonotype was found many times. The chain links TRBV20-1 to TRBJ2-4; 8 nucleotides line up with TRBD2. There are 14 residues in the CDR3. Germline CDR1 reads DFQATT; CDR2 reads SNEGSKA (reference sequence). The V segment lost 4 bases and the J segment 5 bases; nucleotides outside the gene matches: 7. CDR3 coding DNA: TGCAGTGCTATCCCCGGGGGGGATCAAAACATTCAGTACTTC. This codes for CSAIPGGDQNIQYF.

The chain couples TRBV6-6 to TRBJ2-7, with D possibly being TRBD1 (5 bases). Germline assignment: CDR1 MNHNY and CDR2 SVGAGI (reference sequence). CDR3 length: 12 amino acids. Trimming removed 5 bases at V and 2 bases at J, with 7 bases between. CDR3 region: CASSDRAYEQYF. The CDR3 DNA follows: TGTGCCAGCAGTGACAGAGCCTACGAGCAGTACTTC.

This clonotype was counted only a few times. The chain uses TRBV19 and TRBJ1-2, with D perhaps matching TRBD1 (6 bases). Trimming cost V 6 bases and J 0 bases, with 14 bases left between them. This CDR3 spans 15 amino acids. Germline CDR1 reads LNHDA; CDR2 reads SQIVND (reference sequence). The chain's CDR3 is CASRLRTDSNYGYTF. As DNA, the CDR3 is TGTGCCAGTAGGCTCCGGACAGATTCTAACTATGGCTACACCTTC.

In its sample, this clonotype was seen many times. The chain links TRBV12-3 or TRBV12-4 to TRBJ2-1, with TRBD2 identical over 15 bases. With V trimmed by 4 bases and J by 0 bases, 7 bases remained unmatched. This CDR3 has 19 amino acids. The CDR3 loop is CASSSGLAGGYSSYNEQFF. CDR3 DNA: TGTGCCAGCAGTTCGGGACTAGCGGGGGGATACAGCTCCTACAATGAGCAGTTCTTC.

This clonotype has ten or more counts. CDR3 sequence (DNA): TGTGCCAGCAGCCAACAAAACAGAGCTGGGGCCAACGTCCTGACTTTC. Translated: CASSQQNRAGANVLTF. The chain links TRBV3-2 to TRBJ2-6. TRBV3-2 is a pseudogene segment. This CDR3 region has 16 residues.

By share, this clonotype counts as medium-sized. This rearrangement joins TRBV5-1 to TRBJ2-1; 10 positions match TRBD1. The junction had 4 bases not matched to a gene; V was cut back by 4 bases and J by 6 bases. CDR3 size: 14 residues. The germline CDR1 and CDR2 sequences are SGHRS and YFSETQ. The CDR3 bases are TGCGCCAGCAGCGAGGGACAGGGGATCAATGAGCAGTTCTTC. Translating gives CASSEGQGINEQFF.

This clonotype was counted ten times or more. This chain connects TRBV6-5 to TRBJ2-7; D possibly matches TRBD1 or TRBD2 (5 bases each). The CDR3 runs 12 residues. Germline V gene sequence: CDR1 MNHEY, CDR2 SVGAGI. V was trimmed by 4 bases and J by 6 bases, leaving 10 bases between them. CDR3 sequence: CASSSAGSEQYF. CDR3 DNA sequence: TGTGCCAGCAGTTCAGCAGGGAGCGAGCAGTACTTC.

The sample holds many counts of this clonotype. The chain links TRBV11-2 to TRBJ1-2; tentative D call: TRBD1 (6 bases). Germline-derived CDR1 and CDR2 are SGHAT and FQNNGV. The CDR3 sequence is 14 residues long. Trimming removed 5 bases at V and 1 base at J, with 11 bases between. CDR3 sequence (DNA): TGTGCCAGCAGCCCACAGGGACTTAACTATGGCTACACCTTC. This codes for CASSPQGLNYGYTF.

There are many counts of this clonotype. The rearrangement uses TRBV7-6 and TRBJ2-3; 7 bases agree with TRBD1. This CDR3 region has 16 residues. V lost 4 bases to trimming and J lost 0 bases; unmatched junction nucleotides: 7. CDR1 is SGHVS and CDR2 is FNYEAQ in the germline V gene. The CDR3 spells CASSYRRQGSTDTQYF. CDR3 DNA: TGTGCCAGCAGCTACAGAAGACAGGGAAGCACAGATACGCAGTATTTT.

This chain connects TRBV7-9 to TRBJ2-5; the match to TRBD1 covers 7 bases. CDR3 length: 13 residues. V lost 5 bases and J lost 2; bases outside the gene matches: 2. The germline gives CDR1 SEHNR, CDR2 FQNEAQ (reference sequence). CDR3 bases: TGTGCCAGCAGCCAGGGACAGCAAGAGACCCAGTACTTC. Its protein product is CASSQGQQETQYF.

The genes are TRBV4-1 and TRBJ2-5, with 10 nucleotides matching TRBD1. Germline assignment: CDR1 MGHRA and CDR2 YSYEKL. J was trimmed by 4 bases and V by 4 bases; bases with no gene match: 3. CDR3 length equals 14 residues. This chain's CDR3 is CASSPRDRGETQYF. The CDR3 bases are TGCGCCAGCAGCCCCCGGGACAGGGGAGAGACCCAGTACTTC.

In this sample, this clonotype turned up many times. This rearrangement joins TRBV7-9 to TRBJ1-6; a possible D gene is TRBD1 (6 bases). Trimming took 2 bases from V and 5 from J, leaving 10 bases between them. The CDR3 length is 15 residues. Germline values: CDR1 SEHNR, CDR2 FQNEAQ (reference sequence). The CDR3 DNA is TGTGCCAGCAGCTTATCGGGGGCCGATAATTCACCCCTCCACTTT. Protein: CASSLSGADNSPLHF.

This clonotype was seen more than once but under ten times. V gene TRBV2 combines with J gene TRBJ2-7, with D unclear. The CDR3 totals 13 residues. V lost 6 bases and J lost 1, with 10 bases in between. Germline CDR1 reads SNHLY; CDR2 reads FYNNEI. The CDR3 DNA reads TGTGCCAGCAGGCCCGACACGTCCTACGAGCAGTACTTC. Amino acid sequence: CASRPDTSYEQYF.

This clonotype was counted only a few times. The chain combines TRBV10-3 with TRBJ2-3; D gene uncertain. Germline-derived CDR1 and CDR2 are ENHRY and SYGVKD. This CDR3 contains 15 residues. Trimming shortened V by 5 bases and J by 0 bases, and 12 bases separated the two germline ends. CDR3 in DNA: TGTGCCATCAGTCCCCGGACCACTAGCACAGATACGCAGTATTTT. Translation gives CAISPRTTSTDTQYF.

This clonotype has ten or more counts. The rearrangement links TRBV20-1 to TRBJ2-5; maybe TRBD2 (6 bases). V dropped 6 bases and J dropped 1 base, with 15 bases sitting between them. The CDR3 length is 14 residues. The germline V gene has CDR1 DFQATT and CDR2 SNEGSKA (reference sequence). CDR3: CSALSGEFQETQYF. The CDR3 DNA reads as TGCAGTGCCCTCTCGGGAGAATTCCAAGAGACCCAGTACTTC.

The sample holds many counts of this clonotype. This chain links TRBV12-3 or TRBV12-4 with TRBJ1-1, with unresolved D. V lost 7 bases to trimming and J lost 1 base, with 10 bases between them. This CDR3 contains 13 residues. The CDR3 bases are TGTGCCAGCATACCGAGTAAGAACACTGAAGCTTTCTTT. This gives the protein CASIPSKNTEAFF.